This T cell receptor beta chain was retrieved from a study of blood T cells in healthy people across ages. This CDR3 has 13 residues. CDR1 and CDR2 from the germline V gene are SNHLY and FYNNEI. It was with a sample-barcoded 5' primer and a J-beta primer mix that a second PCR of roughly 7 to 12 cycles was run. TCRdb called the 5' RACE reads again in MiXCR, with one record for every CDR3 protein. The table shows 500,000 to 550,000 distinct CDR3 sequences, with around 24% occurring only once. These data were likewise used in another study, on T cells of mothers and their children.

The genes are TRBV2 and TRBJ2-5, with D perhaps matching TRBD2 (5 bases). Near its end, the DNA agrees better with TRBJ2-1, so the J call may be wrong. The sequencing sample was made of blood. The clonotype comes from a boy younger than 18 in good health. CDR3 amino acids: CASSDFERDEQFF. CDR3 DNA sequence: TGTGCCAGCAGTGATTTTGAGAGGGATGAGCAGTTCTTC.